Here is one TCR beta chain with its context. Germline CDR1 reads MNHEY; CDR2 reads SVGAGI. V lost 8 bases, J lost 4 bases, and 8 bases lay in between. The CDR3 is made up of 11 amino acids. This entry comes from a study of blood T cell repertoires in COVID-19. At the level of the study: PBMCs, B-cell-depleted T cells, or T cells were the source of the cDNA or gDNA that made up the material.

In the source study's methods: The authors estimated nucleated cell counts from reference gene primer amplification. Some clones are missing from TCRdb's copy, which holds only in-frame ones; the method was immunoSEQ multiplex PCR. V and J calls and clone size come straight from that table; D and trimming were deduced from the DNA. The sample consists of 70,000 or so clones, about 73% of them appearing once. The chain is built from TRBV6-5 and TRBJ1-1; D gene unclear. This sequence was found in a woman aged 65 to 85 with acute or convalescent COVID-19. The sample taken for sequencing was peripheral blood. The chain's CDR3 is CASLRGTEAFF. As DNA, the CDR3 is TGTGCCAGCCTGCGGGGCACTGAAGCTTTCTTT.